This TCR beta chain derives from a study of T cells in Graves' hyperthyroidism and ophthalmopathy. Broader study findings: Median prediction lead before ophthalmopathy onset was about 6.5 months with the model.

Comments on this clonotype: Antigen: not known. The junction does not match germline at one end; this may be a read error.

It was considered stable Graves' hyperthyroidism when ophthalmopathy did not progress within 18 months. An approximately 10 ml volume of fresh peripheral blood provided the PBMCs. CDR1 and CDR2 (germline): WSHSY, SAAADI. The CDR3 consists of 14 residues. Regions amplified from RNA transcripts were the TCR beta CDR3 regions. The TCR CDR3 was amplified in a first-round RT-PCR using the HTBI primer set. MiXCR, applied by TCRdb to the multiplex PCR reads, yields one record per CDR3 protein. The table has over 700,000 distinct CDR3 sequences, 35% to 40% seen once; the top ten hold more than 7%. The rearrangement uses TRBV10-2 and TRBJ1-5, with a possible D match to TRBD1 (5 bases). The sample comprised blood. The sequence derives from a man aged 18 to 29 with Graves' hyperthyroidism. The CDR3 is CASSPQGGYQPQHF. In DNA form, the CDR3 reads TGTGCCAGCAGCCCTCAGGGAGGGTATCAGCCCCAGCATTTT.